This T cell receptor beta chain is from a study of T-cell memory formation after mild COVID-19. The wider study: The TCR clusters were mostly specific to one donor. Study findings and constraints: CD8+ contracting clones occupied EMRA, while CD4+ ones occupied mainly CM and EM. Clones that contracted from day 15 to 85 had balanced CD4/CD8; later expanders were CD4+ biased. Proof of SARS-CoV-2 specificity was absent for the second-wave clones that crested on day 37.

TCRdb reanalysed the 5' RACE reads using MiXCR and keeps one entry per CDR3 protein. Of 200,000 to 300,000 distinct CDR3 sequences listed, just over 15% are singletons. The CDR3 has 18 residues. On this clonotype itself: Its specificity is unknown.

This TCR was sampled from an adult woman who had mild COVID-19 (a few samples of this study predate the infection). Cell type and time point are not known. The sequenced material came from PBMCs or a T cell subset sorted from them (not recorded which). The chain couples TRBV3-2 to TRBJ1-3; the table's D call, TRBD1, has no DNA check behind it. TRBV3-2 is flagged as a pseudogene. The CDR3 sequence is CASSQDFRQGLPGNTIYF. The CDR3 DNA reads as TGTGCCAGCAGCCAAGATTTCAGACAGGGGCTCCCTGGAAACACCATATATTTT.